These T cell receptor beta chains were read from a single sample in a study of blood T cell repertoires in COVID-19. Profiling relied on immunoSEQ multiplex PCR, and the TCRdb table lists in-frame clones only, not all of them. The sample shows 130,000 to 150,000 clones, around 84% of them seen only once. The sequenced material came from PBMCs or T cells enriched from blood (not recorded which). The receptors derive from a woman between 45 and 65 years old who had been exposed to COVID-19. CDR3s include the opening cysteine and the closing phenylalanine or tryptophan. Fields, in order: clone size, J gene, V gene, D gene, CDR3 protein, CDR3 DNA. D genes are given only for firm matches. Clone size, where shown, is once, few, many, or a class for clones that have expanded.

clone size: -; J gene: TRBJ1-4; V gene: TRBV6-5; D gene: -; CDR3 protein: CASSYSIRGTNEKLFF; CDR3 DNA: TGTGCCAGCAGTTACTCGATTCGGGGAACTAATGAAAAACTGTTTTTT
clone size: -; J gene: TRBJ2-1; V gene: TRBV5-5; D gene: -; CDR3 protein: CASSLPGYNEQFF; CDR3 DNA: TGTGCCAGCAGCTTGCCCGGTTACAATGAGCAGTTCTTC
clone size: -; J gene: TRBJ1-6; V gene: TRBV3-1/TRBV3-2; D gene: TRBD1; CDR3 protein: CASSQWTGANSPLHF; CDR3 DNA: TGTGCCAGCAGCCAATGGACAGGGGCCAATTCACCCCTCCACTTT
clone size: -; J gene: TRBJ1-2; V gene: TRBV6-2/TRBV6-3; D gene: -; CDR3 protein: CASTPAVNYGYTF; CDR3 DNA: TGTGCCAGCACCCCCGCGGTGAACTATGGCTACACCTTC
clone size: -; J gene: TRBJ2-1; V gene: TRBV7-3; D gene: -; CDR3 protein: CASSLGGGSYNEQFF; CDR3 DNA: TGTGCCAGCAGCTTAGGCGGCGGTTCCTACAATGAGCAGTTCTTC
clone size: -; J gene: TRBJ1-1; V gene: TRBV10-3; D gene: -; CDR3 protein: CAISESGHSNTEAFF; CDR3 DNA: TGTGCCATCAGTGAGTCGGGGCATTCGAACACTGAAGCTTTCTTT
clone size: -; J gene: TRBJ1-1; V gene: TRBV7-9; D gene: -; CDR3 protein: CASTRHGNTEAFF; CDR3 DNA: TGTGCCAGCACCAGACACGGGAACACTGAAGCTTTCTTT
clone size: -; J gene: TRBJ1-2; V gene: TRBV3-1/TRBV3-2; D gene: -; CDR3 protein: CASSQEIDLRGYGYTF; CDR3 DNA: TGTGCCAGCAGCCAAGAGATTGATCTTAGGGGGTATGGCTACACCTTC
clone size: -; J gene: TRBJ2-7; V gene: TRBV30; D gene: TRBD2; CDR3 protein: CASTTRTSALGEQYF; CDR3 DNA: TGTGCCTCCACCACCCGTACTAGCGCCTTGGGGGAGCAGTACTTC
clone size: -; J gene: TRBJ1-2; V gene: TRBV5-6; D gene: -; CDR3 protein: CASSRYGQPYGYTF; CDR3 DNA: TGTGCCAGCAGCCGTTATGGACAGCCCTATGGCTACACCTTC
clone size: -; J gene: TRBJ1-5; V gene: TRBV19; D gene: -; CDR3 protein: CASSLGNQPQHF; CDR3 DNA: TGTGCCAGTAGTCTCGGGAATCAGCCCCAGCATTTT
clone size: -; J gene: TRBJ1-5; V gene: TRBV19; D gene: -; CDR3 protein: CASSRRGGNQPQHF; CDR3 DNA: TGTGCCAGTAGTAGGCGGGGGGGCAATCAGCCCCAGCATTTT
clone size: -; J gene: TRBJ2-1; V gene: TRBV11-2; D gene: TRBD1; CDR3 protein: CASSLGGQGAYNEQFF; CDR3 DNA: TGTGCCAGCAGCTTAGGGGGACAGGGGGCTTACAATGAGCAGTTCTTC
clone size: -; J gene: TRBJ2-5; V gene: TRBV19; D gene: TRBD2; CDR3 protein: CASGRTSEETQYF; CDR3 DNA: TGTGCCAGTGGGCGAACTAGCGAGGAGACCCAGTACTTC
clone size: -; J gene: TRBJ2-7; V gene: TRBV6-5; D gene: TRBD1; CDR3 protein: CASSYDPGQTLYEQYF; CDR3 DNA: TGTGCCAGCAGTTATGATCCGGGACAGACTTTATACGAGCAGTACTTC
clone size: -; J gene: TRBJ2-5; V gene: TRBV10-3; D gene: -; CDR3 protein: CAIRGSGANQETQYF; CDR3 DNA: TGTGCCATCAGGGGATCAGGGGCGAACCAAGAGACCCAGTACTTC
clone size: -; J gene: TRBJ2-1; V gene: TRBV7-3; D gene: -; CDR3 protein: CASSLRTEGGRYNEQFF; CDR3 DNA: TGTGCCAGCAGCTTAAGGACAGAGGGGGGGCGCTACAATGAGCAGTTCTTC
clone size: -; J gene: TRBJ1-1; V gene: TRBV27; D gene: -; CDR3 protein: CASSPTGRNTEAFF; CDR3 DNA: TGTGCCAGCAGTCCTACAGGAAGGAACACTGAAGCTTTCTTT
clone size: -; J gene: TRBJ2-7; V gene: TRBV19; D gene: TRBD2; CDR3 protein: CASSNSGRAYEQYF; CDR3 DNA: TGTGCCAGTAGTAATAGCGGGAGGGCCTACGAGCAGTACTTC
clone size: -; J gene: TRBJ1-1; V gene: TRBV30; D gene: -; CDR3 protein: CAWSPMSPEAFF; CDR3 DNA: TGTGCCTGGAGCCCGATGAGCCCTGAAGCTTTCTTT
clone size: -; J gene: TRBJ2-7; V gene: TRBV5-1; D gene: TRBD1; CDR3 protein: CASSSGGGGYEQYF; CDR3 DNA: TGCGCCAGCAGTTCAGGGGGCGGAGGCTACGAGCAGTACTTC
clone size: few; J gene: TRBJ1-5; V gene: TRBV6-2/TRBV6-3; D gene: TRBD1; CDR3 protein: CASSYHQLGGRQPQHF; CDR3 DNA: TGTGCCAGCAGTTACCACCAACTAGGGGGCCGTCAGCCCCAGCATTTT
clone size: few; J gene: TRBJ1-1; V gene: TRBV10-2; D gene: TRBD1; CDR3 protein: CASSPGQGRFTEAFF; CDR3 DNA: TGCGCCAGCAGCCCCGGACAGGGAAGGTTCACTGAAGCTTTCTTT
clone size: -; J gene: TRBJ2-2; V gene: TRBV7-7; D gene: TRBD1; CDR3 protein: CASSPTQGAFVTGELFF; CDR3 DNA: TGTGCCAGCAGCCCTACTCAGGGGGCGTTTGTCACCGGGGAGCTGTTTTTT
clone size: -; J gene: TRBJ2-5; V gene: TRBV5-6; D gene: -; CDR3 protein: CASSSLRDFRTQYF; CDR3 DNA: TGTGCCAGCAGCTCCTTACGGGACTTTCGGACCCAGTACTTC
clone size: -; J gene: TRBJ2-5; V gene: TRBV12-5; D gene: -; CDR3 protein: CASGLPQPGLSIGAQYF; CDR3 DNA: TGTGCTAGTGGTTTGCCCCAGCCGGGACTGTCGATTGGGGCCCAGTACTTC
clone size: -; J gene: TRBJ1-6; V gene: TRBV6-5; D gene: -; CDR3 protein: CASSSGLARMDSPLHF; CDR3 DNA: TGTGCCAGCAGTTCAGGGTTGGCGAGAATGGATTCACCCCTCCACTTT
clone size: -; J gene: TRBJ1-2; V gene: TRBV28; D gene: -; CDR3 protein: CASRIREYYGYTF; CDR3 DNA: TGTGCCAGCAGGATAAGGGAGTACTATGGCTACACCTTC
clone size: -; J gene: TRBJ2-7; V gene: TRBV7-2; D gene: TRBD2; CDR3 protein: CASSPGVGGSYEQYF; CDR3 DNA: TGTGCCAGCAGCCCAGGAGTGGGGGGGAGCTACGAGCAGTACTTC
clone size: -; J gene: TRBJ1-2; V gene: TRBV3-1/TRBV3-2; D gene: TRBD1; CDR3 protein: CASSPGQGGYGYTF; CDR3 DNA: TGTGCCAGCAGCCCGGGACAGGGAGGGTATGGCTACACCTTC
clone size: -; J gene: TRBJ1-1; V gene: TRBV9; D gene: -; CDR3 protein: CASSVTGFGPEAFF; CDR3 DNA: TGTGCCAGCAGCGTGACAGGCTTTGGTCCTGAAGCTTTCTTT
clone size: -; J gene: TRBJ2-3; V gene: TRBV3-1/TRBV3-2; D gene: -; CDR3 protein: CASSQDVRTQYF; CDR3 DNA: TGTGCCAGCAGCCAAGATGTGCGAACGCAGTATTTT
clone size: -; J gene: TRBJ1-6; V gene: TRBV18; D gene: -; CDR3 protein: CASCPTGWDSPLHF; CDR3 DNA: TGTGCCAGCTGCCCCACAGGGTGGGATTCACCCCTCCACTTT
clone size: few; J gene: TRBJ2-2; V gene: TRBV6-5; D gene: TRBD2; CDR3 protein: CASSYLTSGRPGELFF; CDR3 DNA: TGTGCCAGCAGTTACCTGACTAGCGGGAGACCCGGGGAGCTGTTTTTT
clone size: -; J gene: TRBJ2-1; V gene: TRBV6-4; D gene: TRBD2; CDR3 protein: CASSPTSGGYNEQFF; CDR3 DNA: TGTGCCAGCAGTCCGACTAGCGGGGGGTACAATGAGCAGTTCTTC
clone size: few; J gene: TRBJ1-6; V gene: TRBV5-1; D gene: TRBD1; CDR3 protein: CASSPGQNYNSPLHF; CDR3 DNA: TGCGCCAGCAGCCCGGGACAGAACTATAATTCACCCCTCCACTTT
clone size: -; J gene: TRBJ2-3; V gene: TRBV29-1; D gene: TRBD1; CDR3 protein: CSGSRGLADTQYF; CDR3 DNA: TGCAGCGGCTCGAGGGGGCTGGCAGATACGCAGTATTTT
clone size: -; J gene: TRBJ2-3; V gene: TRBV2; D gene: -; CDR3 protein: CASSENLSGDTQYF; CDR3 DNA: TGTGCCAGCAGTGAAAATTTGAGCGGAGATACGCAGTATTTT
clone size: -; J gene: TRBJ1-1; V gene: TRBV6-2/TRBV6-3; D gene: TRBD1; CDR3 protein: CASSPISLTGGVAFF; CDR3 DNA: TGTGCCAGCAGTCCGATCTCGCTGACAGGGGGTGTAGCTTTCTTT
clone size: once; J gene: TRBJ2-1; V gene: TRBV19; D gene: TRBD1; CDR3 protein: CASSIDLGQGPNEQFF; CDR3 DNA: TGTGCCAGTAGTATAGATTTGGGACAGGGTCCTAATGAGCAGTTCTTC
clone size: -; J gene: TRBJ2-2; V gene: TRBV9; D gene: -; CDR3 protein: CASSHPAVPGELFF; CDR3 DNA: TGTGCCAGCAGCCACCCCGCGGTTCCAGGGGAGCTGTTTTTT
clone size: -; J gene: TRBJ2-2; V gene: TRBV7-9; D gene: -; CDR3 protein: CASSSFLGGMNTGELFF; CDR3 DNA: TGTGCCAGCAGCTCCTTCCTGGGCGGGATGAACACCGGGGAGCTGTTTTTT
clone size: -; J gene: TRBJ1-6; V gene: TRBV7-9; D gene: TRBD1; CDR3 protein: CASSLGGTGANSPLHF; CDR3 DNA: TGTGCCAGCAGCTTAGGGGGGACAGGGGCTAATTCACCCCTCCACTTT
clone size: -; J gene: TRBJ1-2; V gene: TRBV24-1; D gene: TRBD1; CDR3 protein: CATSDSRGRGYTF; CDR3 DNA: TGTGCCACCAGTGATTCCAGGGGGCGAGGCTACACCTTC
clone size: once; J gene: TRBJ1-1; V gene: TRBV9; D gene: -; CDR3 protein: CASSATDRTDTEAFF; CDR3 DNA: TGTGCCAGCAGCGCTACGGACAGAACGGACACTGAAGCTTTCTTT